This TCR beta chain was obtained from a study of blood T cells in healthy people across ages. Findings and limits, study-wide: In these data, TCR beta diversity tracked strongly with naive T cell percentage.

The germline CDR1 and CDR2 sequences are SQVTM and ANQGSEA. The germline V and J ends were trimmed by 4 bases and 7 bases, with 13 bases remaining between them. The CDR3 has 13 amino acids. PCR was performed a second time for roughly 7 to 12 cycles using a sample-barcoded 5' primer and a J-beta primer mix. TCRdb analysed the 5' RACE reads with MiXCR anew, one entry per CDR3 protein. The repertoire holds roughly 1,000,000 distinct CDR3 sequences, under 30% seen once, with less than 0.85% in the top ten. A word on this clonotype: Antigen specificity is unknown.

These same data were also listed under a study on T cells of mothers and their children. That study adds: Normalized overlap was always slightly, never significantly, higher in related than unrelated mother-child pairs.

The receptor was isolated from a girl under 10 years old in good health. The rearrangement joins TRBV29-1 to TRBJ2-2; D call uncertain. Input material: blood. The CDR3, as DNA: TGCAGCGTTGGGGGTCTAGTCCGCGGGGAGCTGTTTTTT. Its translation: CSVGGLVRGELFF.